This is a list of T cell receptor beta chains from one sample in a study of cytomegalovirus exposure and HLA in healthy donors. Clones were read by immunoSEQ multiplex PCR, and TCRdb kept only the in-frame ones, dropping some. The sample has roughly 100,000 clones, 65% to 90% seen once. Input material: PBMCs. The origin of the receptors is a man aged 30-40 years in good health and CMV-seropositive. Both conserved end residues are part of each CDR3. A D gene is named only where the DNA matches it firmly. Clone size is stated in some rows and not others, as once, few, many or a class when expanded.

CASSPGVIQGNLVTEAFF TGTGCCAGCTCACCAGGGGTCATCCAGGGAAACTTAGTGACTGAAGCTTTCTTT - TRBJ1-1 - TRBV18
CASSLWSARGQYF TGTGCCAGCAGTTTATGGTCGGCCCGGGGGCAGTACTTC - TRBJ2-5 - TRBV27
CASSSQQVYYEQYF TGTGCCAGCAGCTCCCAACAGGTCTACTACGAGCAGTACTTC - TRBJ2-7 - TRBV7-2
CASSYSEGAGADTQYF TGTGCCAGCAGTTACTCCGAGGGAGCGGGCGCAGATACGCAGTATTTT - TRBJ2-3 few TRBV6-5
CASSPLGQGRGNEQFF TGTGCCAGTAGTCCCCTCGGACAGGGGAGAGGCAATGAGCAGTTCTTC TRBD1 TRBJ2-1 - TRBV19
CASSLLGQIYGYTF TGTGCCAGCAGTTTACTTGGACAGATATATGGCTACACCTTC - TRBJ1-2 - TRBV6-6
CAIRPQGKNTEAFF TGTGCCATCAGACCTCAGGGGAAGAACACTGAAGCTTTCTTT - TRBJ1-1 - TRBV10-3
CASSESSGGIAQYF TGTGCCAGCAGTGAGTCTAGCGGGGGTATAGCGCAGTATTTT TRBD2 TRBJ2-3 - TRBV2
CASSHGDTQYF TGCGCCAGCAGCCACGGGGATACGCAGTATTTT - TRBJ2-3 - TRBV4-1
CASSLEQGHTEAFF TGCGCCAGCAGCTTGGAACAGGGGCACACTGAAGCTTTCTTT TRBD1 TRBJ1-1 - TRBV5-1
CASRPGQGAYEQYF TGTGCCAGCAGGCCGGGACAGGGGGCCTACGAGCAGTACTTC TRBD1 TRBJ2-7 - TRBV2
CASSIAGGAQETQYF TGTGCCAGCTCAATAGCAGGGGGAGCCCAAGAGACCCAGTACTTC TRBD1 TRBJ2-5 - TRBV18
CSVDTGNTEAFF TGCAGCGTTGATACAGGGAACACTGAAGCTTTCTTT - TRBJ1-1 - TRBV29-1
CASSQRASGGEETQYF TGCGCCAGCAGCCAGCGAGCAAGCGGGGGGGAAGAGACCCAGTACTTC TRBD2 TRBJ2-5 - TRBV5-1
CASSLGLAGARGTGELFF TGTGCCAGCAGCTTAGGGCTAGCGGGGGCTCGGGGAACCGGGGAGCTGTTTTTT TRBD2 TRBJ2-2 few TRBV7-2
CSVEGDTYGYTF TGCAGCGTTGAGGGGGACACCTATGGCTACACCTTC - TRBJ1-2 - TRBV29-1
CASSQTVAGGTDTQYF TGTGCCAGCTCCCAAACGGTAGCGGGGGGAACAGATACGCAGTATTTT TRBD2 TRBJ2-3 - TRBV18
CASSPVTGETQYF TGTGCCAGCAGCCCAGTGACGGGAGAGACCCAGTACTTC - TRBJ2-5 - TRBV7-2
CASSDSSGGATDTQYF TGTGCCAGCAGTGACTCTAGCGGGGGGGCCACAGATACGCAGTATTTT TRBD2 TRBJ2-3 few TRBV6-4
CASSEGTGYGEQYF TGTGCCAGCAGTGAAGGGACAGGGTACGGCGAGCAGTACTTC TRBD1 TRBJ2-7 - TRBV6-1
CASSEQGYPNYGYTF TGTGCCAGCAGCGAACAGGGGTACCCTAACTATGGCTACACCTTC TRBD1 TRBJ1-2 - TRBV2
CAWSVRDSGNTIYF TGTGCCTGGAGTGTCAGGGACTCTGGAAACACCATATATTTT - TRBJ1-3 - TRBV30
CRRWGETQYF TGCAGAAGGTGGGGCGAGACCCAGTACTTC - TRBJ2-5 - TRBV20-1
CASSQAGGFTDTQYF TGTGCCAGCAGCCAAGCGGGGGGGTTCACAGATACGCAGTATTTT TRBD2 TRBJ2-3 - TRBV5-4
CASRPSGRDENQPQHF TGTGCCAGCAGACCCAGTGGGAGGGACGAGAATCAGCCCCAGCATTTT - TRBJ1-5 - TRBV27
CASSPMTGYEQYF TGTGCCAGCAGCCCGATGACAGGCTACGAGCAGTACTTC - TRBJ2-7 - TRBV13
CASPSQGGNQPQHF TGTGCCAGCCCTTCGCAGGGGGGAAATCAGCCCCAGCATTTT TRBD1 TRBJ1-5 - TRBV6-5
CASSGSGGDTEQFF TGTGCCAGCAGTGGCAGCGGGGGGGACACTGAGCAGTTCTTC TRBD2 TRBJ2-1 - TRBV2
CASRDRGIGELFF TGTGCCAGCAGGGACAGGGGCATCGGGGAGCTGTTTTTT TRBD1 TRBJ2-2 - TRBV6-6
CASSGFLFRGASSGANVLTF TGTGCCAGCAGTGGGTTTCTCTTCAGGGGCGCCAGCTCTGGGGCCAACGTCCTGACTTTC - TRBJ2-6 - TRBV2
CASSTRGRETQYF TGTGCCAGTAGTACCAGGGGGAGAGAGACCCAGTACTTC TRBD1 TRBJ2-5 - TRBV19
CATLYPGPQETQYF TGTGCCACCCTATACCCAGGGCCTCAAGAGACCCAGTACTTC - TRBJ2-5 once TRBV2
CASSYSPREAFF TGTGCCAGCAGTTACTCCCCCAGGGAAGCTTTCTTT - TRBJ1-1 - TRBV6-6
CASSFRDRGELHF TGCGCCAGCAGCTTCAGGGACAGGGGGGAGCTCCACTTT TRBD1 TRBJ1-6 few TRBV5-1
CASSIAGVESHTQYF TGTGCCAGTAGTATAGCGGGGGTTGAATCTCATACGCAGTATTTT - TRBJ2-3 - TRBV19
CASSRAGALLTDTQYF TGTGCCAGTAGTAGAGCGGGGGCCCTTCTCACAGATACGCAGTATTTT TRBD2 TRBJ2-3 - TRBV19
CASSEWESREQYF TGCGCCAGCAGTGAATGGGAGAGCCGCGAGCAGTACTTC - TRBJ2-7 - TRBV10-2
CASRASAGLDTQYF TGCGCCAGCAGAGCTTCGGCGGGCTTGGATACGCAGTATTTT - TRBJ2-3 - TRBV5-1
CASRTTSQTQYF TGTGCCAGCCGGACTACCTCACAGACCCAGTACTTC - TRBJ2-5 - TRBV28
CASSLSGGETQYF TGCGCCAGCAGCTTATCGGGAGGAGAGACCCAGTACTTC TRBD2 TRBJ2-5 - TRBV5-1
CASSETAARYEQYF TGCGCCAGCAGCGAAACGGCGGCTCGATACGAGCAGTACTTC - TRBJ2-7 - TRBV5-1
CASNNRVSLGGYTF TGTGCCAGCAATAACAGGGTCTCTTTGGGGGGCTACACCTTC - TRBJ1-2 once TRBV28
CASSYGAQGSPLHF TGTGCCAGCAGTTACGGGGCGCAGGGTTCACCCCTCCACTTT - TRBJ1-6 - TRBV6-6
CAISEYKEGNTEAFF TGTGCCATCAGTGAGTATAAGGAGGGGAACACTGAAGCTTTCTTT - TRBJ1-1 - TRBV10-3
CASITGTGGYEQYF TGTGCCAGCATTACCGGGACAGGGGGCTACGAGCAGTACTTC TRBD1 TRBJ2-7 - TRBV6-4
CRTSVGYQPQHF TGCCGGACTTCCGTCGGGTATCAGCCCCAGCATTTT - TRBJ1-5 - TRBV27
CASSLSFWTGGGDSPLHF TGTGCCAGCAGCTTATCCTTCTGGACAGGGGGCGGAGATTCACCCCTCCACTTT TRBD1 TRBJ1-6 - TRBV7-8
CASSLSGEQYF TGTGCCAGCAGCCTTTCCGGCGAGCAGTACTTC - TRBJ2-7 - TRBV5-6
CASSQAPTAGEQYF TGTGCCAGCAGCCAAGCCCCTACGGCGGGGGAGCAGTATTTT TRBD2 TRBJ2-3 - TRBV4-2
CASRTGRSHGDTQYF TGTGCCAGCAGGACAGGTAGATCGCACGGAGATACGCAGTATTTT - TRBJ2-3 - TRBV6-5
CAWSTAGVGKLFF TGTGCCTGGAGTACGGCGGGCGTAGGAAAACTGTTTTTT - TRBJ1-4 - TRBV30
CATSRDWTGTRTEAFF TGTGCCACCAGCAGAGACTGGACAGGGACTCGGACTGAAGCTTTCTTT TRBD1 TRBJ1-1 - TRBV15
CSVWVGHSGYTF TGCAGCGTTTGGGTAGGACATTCGGGCTACACCTTC - TRBJ1-2 - TRBV29-1
CASSIGQIGSYNSPLHF TGTGCCAGTAGTATAGGACAGATTGGGTCCTATAATTCACCCCTCCACTTT - TRBJ1-6 once TRBV19
CASRGTSGKLNEQFF TGCGCCAGCAGAGGGACTAGCGGGAAATTAAATGAGCAGTTCTTC TRBD2 TRBJ2-1 - TRBV4-1
CASSHQGASFFEQYF TGCGCCAGCAGCCACCAGGGGGCCTCCTTCTTCGAGCAGTACTTC TRBD1 TRBJ2-7 - TRBV4-1
CSVEQTTEAFF TGCAGCGTGGAACAGACAACTGAAGCTTTCTTT - TRBJ1-1 - TRBV29-1
CASSPQGSAEKLFF TGTGCCAGCAGCCCACAGGGGTCTGCTGAAAAACTGTTTTTT TRBD1 TRBJ1-4 - TRBV5-4
CASSSDNSNQPQHF TGTGCCAGCAGCTCCGACAATAGCAATCAGCCCCAGCATTTT - TRBJ1-5 - TRBV28